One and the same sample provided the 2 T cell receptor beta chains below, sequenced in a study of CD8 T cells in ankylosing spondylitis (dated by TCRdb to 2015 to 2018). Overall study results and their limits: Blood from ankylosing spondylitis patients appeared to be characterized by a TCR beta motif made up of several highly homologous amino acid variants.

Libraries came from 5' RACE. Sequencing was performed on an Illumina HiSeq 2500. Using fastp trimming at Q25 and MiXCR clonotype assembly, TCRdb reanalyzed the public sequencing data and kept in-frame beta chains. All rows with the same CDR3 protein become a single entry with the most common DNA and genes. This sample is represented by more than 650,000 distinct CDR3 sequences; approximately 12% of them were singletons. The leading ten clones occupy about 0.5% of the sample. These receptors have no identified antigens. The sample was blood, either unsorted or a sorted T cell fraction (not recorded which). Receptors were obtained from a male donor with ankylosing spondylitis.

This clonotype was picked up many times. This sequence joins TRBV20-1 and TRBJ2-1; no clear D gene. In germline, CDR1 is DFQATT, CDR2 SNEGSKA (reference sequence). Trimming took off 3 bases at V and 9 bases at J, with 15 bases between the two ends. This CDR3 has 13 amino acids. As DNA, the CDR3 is TGCAGTGCTAGTTCTGTGCAACTTGGTGAGCAGTTCTTC. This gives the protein CSASSVQLGEQFF.

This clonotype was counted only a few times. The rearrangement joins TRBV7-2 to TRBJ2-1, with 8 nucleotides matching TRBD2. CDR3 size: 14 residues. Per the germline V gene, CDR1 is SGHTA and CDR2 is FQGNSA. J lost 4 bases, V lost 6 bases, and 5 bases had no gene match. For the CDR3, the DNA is TGTGCCAGCAGGAATAGCGGGAAATACAATGAGCAGTTCTTC. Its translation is CASRNSGKYNEQFF.